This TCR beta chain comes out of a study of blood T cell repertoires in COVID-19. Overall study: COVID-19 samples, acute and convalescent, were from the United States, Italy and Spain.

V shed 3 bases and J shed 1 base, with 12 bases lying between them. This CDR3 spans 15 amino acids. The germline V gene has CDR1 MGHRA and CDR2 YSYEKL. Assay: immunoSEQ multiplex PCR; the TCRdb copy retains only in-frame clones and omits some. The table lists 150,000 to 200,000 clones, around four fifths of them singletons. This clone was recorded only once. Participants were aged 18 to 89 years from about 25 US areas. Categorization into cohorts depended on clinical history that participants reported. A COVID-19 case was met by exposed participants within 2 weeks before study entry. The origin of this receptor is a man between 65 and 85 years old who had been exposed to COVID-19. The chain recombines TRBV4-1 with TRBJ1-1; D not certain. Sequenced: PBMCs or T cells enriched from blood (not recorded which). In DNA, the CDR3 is TGCGCCAGCAGCCAGGGAGTGGCTAGGAACACTGAAGCTTTCTTT. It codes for CASSQGVARNTEAFF.